These 4 T cell receptor beta chains came from one sample sequenced in a study of T cell responses to AZD1222 COVID-19 vaccine (dated by TCRdb to about 2021). What this sample's time point label stands for: baseline before first vaccination. Libraries were constructed by the immunoSEQ multiplex PCR assay. TCRdb carries this immuneACCESS record with in-frame sequences only. Its versions omit some clonotypes, under half of them owing to an unresolved V gene in the studies checked, with the rest unexplained. Within this sample are 100,000 or so clones, with 85% to 90% of them counted one time only. 3.3% of the sample is held by the ten biggest clonotypes. The sample here was peripheral blood, taken on day 0 of AZD1222 vaccination. The receptors stem from an adult in good health.

J is TRBJ1-1 and V is TRBV11-3, with D possibly matching TRBD1 (5 bases). Trimming stripped 5 bases from V and 1 base from J, with 14 bases between. The CDR3 totals 15 residues. CDR1 SGHNT and CDR2 YENEEA come from the germline V gene. Written as DNA, the CDR3 is TGTGCCAGCAGCCAGGGACCTCACGGGAACACTGAAGCTTTCTTT. Its translation: CASSQGPHGNTEAFF.

The chain couples TRBV10-3 to TRBJ2-1; 11 bases fit TRBD2. CDR3 size: 16 residues. CDR1 is ENHRY, CDR2 SYGVKD, per germline. V was clipped by 3 bases and J by 3 bases; unmatched bases: 4. The CDR3 loop is CAISETSGGFYNEQFF. As DNA, the CDR3 is TGTGCCATCAGTGAAACTAGCGGGGGATTCTACAATGAGCAGTTCTTC.

This rearrangement joins TRBV6-5 to TRBJ2-1, with TRBD2 identical over 8 bases. V dropped 6 bases and J dropped 12; count of bases not matched to a gene: 10. Germline loops: CDR1 MNHEY, CDR2 SVGAGI. The CDR3 has 13 residues. The CDR3 sequence: CASSPPGGGSQFF. In DNA, the CDR3 is TGTGCCAGCAGCCCCCCCGGGGGGGGATCGCAGTTCTTC.

The genes are TRBV5-1 and TRBJ2-3, with a possible D match to TRBD2 (6 bases). Trimming removed 0 bases from V and 1 base from J, with 12 bases in between. Looked up from germline, CDR1 is SGHRS and CDR2 is YFSETQ. The CDR3 consists of 16 residues. The DNA of the CDR3 is TGCGCCAGCAGCTTGGTCGGGGGAGAGGGCACAGATACGCAGTATTTT. This sequence encodes CASSLVGGEGTDTQYF.